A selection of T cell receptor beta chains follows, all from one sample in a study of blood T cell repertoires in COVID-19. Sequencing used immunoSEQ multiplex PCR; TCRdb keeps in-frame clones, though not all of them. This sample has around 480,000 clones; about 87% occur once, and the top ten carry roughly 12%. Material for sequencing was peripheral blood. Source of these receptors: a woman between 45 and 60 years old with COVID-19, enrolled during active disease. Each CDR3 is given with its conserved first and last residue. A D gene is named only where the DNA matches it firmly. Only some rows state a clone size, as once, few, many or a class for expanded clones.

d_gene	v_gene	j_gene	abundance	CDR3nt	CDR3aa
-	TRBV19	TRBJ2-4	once	TGTGCCAGTAGTATCACGGGGGAAGGAAACATTCAGTACTTC	CASSITGEGNIQYF
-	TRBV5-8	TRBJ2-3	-	TGTGCCAGCACCATACCCAACATCAGGGGCGCAGATACGCAGTATTTT	CASTIPNIRGADTQYF
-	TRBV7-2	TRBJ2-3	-	TGTGCCAGCAGCTTGGGGCTACCCACAGATACGCAGTATTTT	CASSLGLPTDTQYF
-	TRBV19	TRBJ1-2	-	TGTGCCAGTAGTATCCAGGCTAACTATGGCTACACCTTC	CASSIQANYGYTF
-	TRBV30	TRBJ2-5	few	TGTGCCTGGAGTCTTGGAGTAGCGACCCAAGAGACCCAGTACTTC	CAWSLGVATQETQYF
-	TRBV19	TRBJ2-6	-	TGTGCCAGTACCCAGTACTCTGGGGCCAACGTCCTGACTTTC	CASTQYSGANVLTF
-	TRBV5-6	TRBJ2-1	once	TGTGCCAGCAGCTTGGAAGCAATAGGGGTGTCCTACAATGAGCAGTTCTTC	CASSLEAIGVSYNEQFF
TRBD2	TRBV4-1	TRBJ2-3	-	TGCGCCAGCAGCCAAGCAGGGCGGGGGATCACAGATACGCAGTATTTT	CASSQAGRGITDTQYF
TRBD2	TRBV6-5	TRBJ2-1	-	TGTGCCATCCGAAGGCTATCGGGGGGGGACAATGAGCAGTTCTTC	CAIRRLSGGDNEQFF
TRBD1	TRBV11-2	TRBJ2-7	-	TGTGCCAGCAGCCTTTCGACCCGGGATTGGGGACAGATCTCCTACGAGCAGTACTTC	CASSLSTRDWGQISYEQYF
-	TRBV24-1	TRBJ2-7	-	TGTGCCACTCTACGGTGGCGGCGCGAGCAGTACTTC	CATLRWRREQYF
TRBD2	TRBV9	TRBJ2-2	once	TGTGCCAGCAGCGGTTGGACGGGGGGAACCGGGGAGCTGTTTTTT	CASSGWTGGTGELFF
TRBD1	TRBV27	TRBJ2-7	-	TGTGCCAGCAGTTTATGGGACAGGGGCTACGAGCAGTACTTC	CASSLWDRGYEQYF
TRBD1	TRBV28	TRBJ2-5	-	TGTGCCAGCAGTCCAAGTCCACAGGGGACCCAAGAGACCCAGTACTTC	CASSPSPQGTQETQYF
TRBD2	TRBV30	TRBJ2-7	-	TGTGCCTGGAGTGTACGGGGGGTGGGCGAGCAGTACTTC	CAWSVRGVGEQYF